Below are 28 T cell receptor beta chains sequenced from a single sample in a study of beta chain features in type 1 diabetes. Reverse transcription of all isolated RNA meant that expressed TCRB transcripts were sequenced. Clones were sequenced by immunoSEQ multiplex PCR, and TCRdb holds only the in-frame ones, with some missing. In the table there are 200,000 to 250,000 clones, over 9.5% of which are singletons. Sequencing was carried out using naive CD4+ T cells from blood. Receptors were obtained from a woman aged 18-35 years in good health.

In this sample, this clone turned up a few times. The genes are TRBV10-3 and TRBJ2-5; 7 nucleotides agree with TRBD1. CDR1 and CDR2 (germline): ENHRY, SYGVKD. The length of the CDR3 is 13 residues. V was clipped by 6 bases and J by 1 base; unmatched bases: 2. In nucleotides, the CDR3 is TGTGCCATCAGCACAGGGGTCCAAGAGACCCAGTACTTC. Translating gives CAISTGVQETQYF.

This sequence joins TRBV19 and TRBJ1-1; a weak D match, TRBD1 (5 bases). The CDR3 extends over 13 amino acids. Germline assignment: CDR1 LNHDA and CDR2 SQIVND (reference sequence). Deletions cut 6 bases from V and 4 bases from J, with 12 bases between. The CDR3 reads CASSQGGVTEAFF. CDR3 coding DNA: TGTGCCAGTAGCCAGGGCGGGGTCACTGAAGCTTTCTTT.

The CDR3, as DNA: TGTGCCAGCAGGACAGCCAATTCACCCCTCCACTTT. It is translated as CASRTANSPLHF. V usage is TRBV6-5 and J usage is TRBJ1-6; a possible D gene is TRBD1 (5 bases). The CDR3 covers 12 residues. V was cut by 6 bases and J by 7 bases, with 7 bases left in between. Looked up from germline, CDR1 is MNHEY and CDR2 is SVGAGI.

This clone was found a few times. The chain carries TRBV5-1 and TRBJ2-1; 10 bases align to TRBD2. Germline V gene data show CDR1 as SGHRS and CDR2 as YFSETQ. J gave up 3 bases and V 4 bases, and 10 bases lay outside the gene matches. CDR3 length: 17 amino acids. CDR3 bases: TGCGCCAGCAGCCCCGCCGGGACTAGCGTTAACTACAATGAGCAGTTCTTC. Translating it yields CASSPAGTSVNYNEQFF. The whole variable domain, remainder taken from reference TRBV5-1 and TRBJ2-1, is KAGVTQTPRYLIKTRGQQVTLSCSPISGHRSVSWYQQTPGQGLQFLFEYFSETQRNKGNFPGRFSGRQFSNSRSEMNVSTLELGDSALYLCASSPAGTSVNYNEQFFGPGTRLTVL.

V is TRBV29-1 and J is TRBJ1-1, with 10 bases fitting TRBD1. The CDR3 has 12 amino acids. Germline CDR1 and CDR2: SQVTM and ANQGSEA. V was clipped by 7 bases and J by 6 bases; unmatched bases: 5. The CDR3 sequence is CSGQGAMAEAFF. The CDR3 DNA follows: TGCAGCGGACAGGGGGCGATGGCTGAAGCTTTCTTT.

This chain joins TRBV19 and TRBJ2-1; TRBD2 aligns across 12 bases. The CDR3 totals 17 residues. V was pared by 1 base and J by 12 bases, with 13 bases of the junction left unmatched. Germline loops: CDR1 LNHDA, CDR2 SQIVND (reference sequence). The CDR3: CASSIVMRLAGENLQFF. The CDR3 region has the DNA TGTGCCAGTAGTATAGTAATGCGACTAGCGGGAGAGAACCTGCAGTTCTTC.

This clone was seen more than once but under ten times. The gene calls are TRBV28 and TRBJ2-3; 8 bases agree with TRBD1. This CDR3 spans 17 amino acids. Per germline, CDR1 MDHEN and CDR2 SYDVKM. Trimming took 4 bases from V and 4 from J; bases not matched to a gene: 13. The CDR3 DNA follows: TGTGCCAGCAGTTCCCGACTGGACAGGGATCTCCCAGATACGCAGTATTTT. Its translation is CASSSRLDRDLPDTQYF. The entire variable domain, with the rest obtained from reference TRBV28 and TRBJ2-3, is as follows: DVKVTQSSRYLVKRTGEKVFLECVQDMDHENMFWYRQDPGLGLRLIYFSYDVKMKEKGDIPEGYSVSREKKERFSLILESASTNQTSMYLCASSSRLDRDLPDTQYFGPGTRLTVL.

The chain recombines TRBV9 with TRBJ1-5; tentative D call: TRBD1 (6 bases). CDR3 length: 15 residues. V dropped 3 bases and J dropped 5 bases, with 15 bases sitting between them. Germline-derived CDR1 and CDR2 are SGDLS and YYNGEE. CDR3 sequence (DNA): TGTGCCAGCAGCGCAGGAGCGGACAGCTATCAGCCCCAGCATTTT. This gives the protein CASSAGADSYQPQHF.

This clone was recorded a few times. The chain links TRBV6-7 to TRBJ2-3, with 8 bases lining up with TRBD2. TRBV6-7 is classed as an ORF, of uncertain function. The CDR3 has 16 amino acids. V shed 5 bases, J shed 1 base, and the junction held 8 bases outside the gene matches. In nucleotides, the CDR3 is TGTGCCAGCAGTCCCGGCGGGGGGCACGGCACAGATACGCAGTATTTT. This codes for CASSPGGGHGTDTQYF.

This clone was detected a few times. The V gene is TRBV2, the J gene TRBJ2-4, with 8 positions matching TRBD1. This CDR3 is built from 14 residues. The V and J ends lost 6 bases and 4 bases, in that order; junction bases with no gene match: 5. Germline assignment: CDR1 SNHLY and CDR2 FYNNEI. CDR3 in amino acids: CASSPTGAKNIQYF. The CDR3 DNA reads TGTGCCAGCAGCCCGACAGGGGCTAAAAACATTCAGTACTTC.

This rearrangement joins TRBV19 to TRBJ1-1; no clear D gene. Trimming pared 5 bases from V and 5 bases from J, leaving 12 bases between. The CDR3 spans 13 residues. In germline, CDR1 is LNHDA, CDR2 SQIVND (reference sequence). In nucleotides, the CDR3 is TGTGCCAGTAGTGCTTCCCTGAGGACTGAAGCTTTCTTT. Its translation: CASSASLRTEAFF.

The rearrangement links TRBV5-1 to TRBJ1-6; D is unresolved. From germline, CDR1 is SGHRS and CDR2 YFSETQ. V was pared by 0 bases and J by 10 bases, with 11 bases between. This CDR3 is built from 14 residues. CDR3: CASSLAGRESPLHF. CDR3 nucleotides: TGCGCCAGCAGCTTGGCCGGTCGAGAATCACCCCTCCACTTT.

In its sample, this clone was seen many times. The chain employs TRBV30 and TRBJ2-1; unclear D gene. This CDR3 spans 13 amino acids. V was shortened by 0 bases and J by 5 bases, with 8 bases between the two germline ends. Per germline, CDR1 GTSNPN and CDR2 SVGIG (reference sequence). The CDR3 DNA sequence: TGTGCCTGGAGTGTCCGACGGGACAATGAGCAGTTCTTC. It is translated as CAWSVRRDNEQFF.

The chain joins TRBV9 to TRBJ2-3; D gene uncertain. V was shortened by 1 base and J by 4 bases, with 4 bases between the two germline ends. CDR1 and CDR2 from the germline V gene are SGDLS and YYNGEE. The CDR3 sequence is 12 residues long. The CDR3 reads CASSVSADTQYF. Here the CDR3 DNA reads TGTGCCAGCAGCGTAAGCGCAGATACGCAGTATTTT.

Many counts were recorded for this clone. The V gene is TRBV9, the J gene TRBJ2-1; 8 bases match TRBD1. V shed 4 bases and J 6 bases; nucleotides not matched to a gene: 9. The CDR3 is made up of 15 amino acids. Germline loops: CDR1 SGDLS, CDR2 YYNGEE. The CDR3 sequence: CASSSTGDGLNEQFF. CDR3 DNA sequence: TGTGCCAGCAGCTCGACAGGGGACGGACTCAATGAGCAGTTCTTC.

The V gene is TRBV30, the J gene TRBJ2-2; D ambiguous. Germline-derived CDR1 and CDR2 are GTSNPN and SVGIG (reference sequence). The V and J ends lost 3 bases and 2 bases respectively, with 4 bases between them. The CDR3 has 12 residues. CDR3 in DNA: TGTGCCTGGAGCTTCAACACCGGGGAGCTGTTTTTT. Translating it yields CAWSFNTGELFF.

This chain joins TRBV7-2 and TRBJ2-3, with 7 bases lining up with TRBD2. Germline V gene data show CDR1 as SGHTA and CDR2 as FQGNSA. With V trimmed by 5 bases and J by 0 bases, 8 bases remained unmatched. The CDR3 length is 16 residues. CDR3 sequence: CASSRRDYSSTDTQYF. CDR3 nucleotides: TGTGCCAGCAGCCGAAGGGACTACTCTAGCACAGATACGCAGTATTTT.

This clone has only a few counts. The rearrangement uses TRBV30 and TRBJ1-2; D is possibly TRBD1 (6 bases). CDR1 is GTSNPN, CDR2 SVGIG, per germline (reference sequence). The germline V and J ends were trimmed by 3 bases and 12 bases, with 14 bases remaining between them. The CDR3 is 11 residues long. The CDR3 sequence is CAWRGAGIDTF. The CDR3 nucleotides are TGTGCCTGGAGGGGGGCCGGGATTGACACCTTC.

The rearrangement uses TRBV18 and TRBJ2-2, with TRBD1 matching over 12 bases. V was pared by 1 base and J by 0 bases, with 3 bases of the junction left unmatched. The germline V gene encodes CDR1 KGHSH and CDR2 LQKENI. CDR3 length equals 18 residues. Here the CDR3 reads CASSPRDRGLTNTGELFF. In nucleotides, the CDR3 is TGTGCCAGCTCACCACGGGACAGGGGGCTCACGAACACCGGGGAGCTGTTTTTT.

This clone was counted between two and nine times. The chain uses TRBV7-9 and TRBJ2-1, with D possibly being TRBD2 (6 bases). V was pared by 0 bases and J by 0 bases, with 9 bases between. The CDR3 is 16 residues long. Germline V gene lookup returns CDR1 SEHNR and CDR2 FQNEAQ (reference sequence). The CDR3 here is CASSLARRGSYNEQFF. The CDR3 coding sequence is TGTGCCAGCAGCTTAGCGAGGCGGGGCTCCTACAATGAGCAGTTCTTC.

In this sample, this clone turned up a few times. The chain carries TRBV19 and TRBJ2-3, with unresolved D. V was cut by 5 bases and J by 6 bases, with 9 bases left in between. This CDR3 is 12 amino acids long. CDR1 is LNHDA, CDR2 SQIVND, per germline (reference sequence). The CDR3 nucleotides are TGTGCCAGTAGTCTGACTCGGGATACGCAGTATTTT. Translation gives CASSLTRDTQYF.

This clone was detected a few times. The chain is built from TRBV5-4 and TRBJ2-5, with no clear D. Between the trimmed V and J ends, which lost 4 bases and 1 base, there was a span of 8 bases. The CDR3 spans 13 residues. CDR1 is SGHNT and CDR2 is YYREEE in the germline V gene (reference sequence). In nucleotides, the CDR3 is TGTGCCAGCAGCCGCTACCTCCAAGAGACCCAGTACTTC. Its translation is CASSRYLQETQYF.

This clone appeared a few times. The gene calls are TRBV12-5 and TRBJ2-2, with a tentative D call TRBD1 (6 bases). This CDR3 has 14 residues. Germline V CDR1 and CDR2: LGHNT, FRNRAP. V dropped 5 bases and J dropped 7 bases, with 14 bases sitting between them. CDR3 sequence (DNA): TGTGCTAGTGGTCCCCAGACAGGCGACGGGGAGCTGTTTTTT. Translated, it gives CASGPQTGDGELFF. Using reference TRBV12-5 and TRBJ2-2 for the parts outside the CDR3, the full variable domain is DARVTQTPRHKVTEMGQEVTMRCQPILGHNTVFWYRQTMMQGLELLAYFRNRAPLDDSGMPKDRFSAEMPDATLATLKIQPSEPRDSAVYFCASGPQTGDGELFFGEGSRLTVL.

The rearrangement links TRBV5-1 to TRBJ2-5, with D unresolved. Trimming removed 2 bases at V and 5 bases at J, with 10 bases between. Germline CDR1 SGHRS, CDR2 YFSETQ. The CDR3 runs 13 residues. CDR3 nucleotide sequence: TGCGCCAGCAGCTTTGGGCCTATGGAGACCCAGTACTTC. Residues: CASSFGPMETQYF.

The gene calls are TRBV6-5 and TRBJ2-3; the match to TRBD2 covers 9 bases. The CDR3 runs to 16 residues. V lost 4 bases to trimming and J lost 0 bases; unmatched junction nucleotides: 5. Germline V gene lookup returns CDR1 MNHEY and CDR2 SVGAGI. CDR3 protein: CASSSLSGGSTDTQYF. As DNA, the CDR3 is TGTGCCAGCAGTTCCCTCAGCGGGGGGAGCACAGATACGCAGTATTTT.

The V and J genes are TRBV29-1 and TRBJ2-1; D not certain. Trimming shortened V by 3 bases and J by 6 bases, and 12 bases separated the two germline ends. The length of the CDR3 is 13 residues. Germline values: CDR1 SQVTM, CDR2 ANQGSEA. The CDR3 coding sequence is TGCAGCGTTGAGCCGTCCCTGAGCAATGAGCAGTTCTTC. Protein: CSVEPSLSNEQFF.

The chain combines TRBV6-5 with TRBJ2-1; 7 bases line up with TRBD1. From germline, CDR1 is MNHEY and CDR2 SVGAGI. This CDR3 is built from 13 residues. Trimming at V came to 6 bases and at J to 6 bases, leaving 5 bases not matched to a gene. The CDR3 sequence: CASRVRGRNEQFF. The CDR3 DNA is TGTGCCAGCAGGGTTAGGGGGCGCAATGAGCAGTTCTTC.

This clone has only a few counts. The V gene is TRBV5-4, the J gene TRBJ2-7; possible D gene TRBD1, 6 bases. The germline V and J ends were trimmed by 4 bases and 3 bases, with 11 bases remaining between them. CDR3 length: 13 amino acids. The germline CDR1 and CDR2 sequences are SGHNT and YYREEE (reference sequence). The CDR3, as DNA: TGTGCCAGCAGCGGCAAGGGGGTCTACGAGCAGTACTTC. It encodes CASSGKGVYEQYF.